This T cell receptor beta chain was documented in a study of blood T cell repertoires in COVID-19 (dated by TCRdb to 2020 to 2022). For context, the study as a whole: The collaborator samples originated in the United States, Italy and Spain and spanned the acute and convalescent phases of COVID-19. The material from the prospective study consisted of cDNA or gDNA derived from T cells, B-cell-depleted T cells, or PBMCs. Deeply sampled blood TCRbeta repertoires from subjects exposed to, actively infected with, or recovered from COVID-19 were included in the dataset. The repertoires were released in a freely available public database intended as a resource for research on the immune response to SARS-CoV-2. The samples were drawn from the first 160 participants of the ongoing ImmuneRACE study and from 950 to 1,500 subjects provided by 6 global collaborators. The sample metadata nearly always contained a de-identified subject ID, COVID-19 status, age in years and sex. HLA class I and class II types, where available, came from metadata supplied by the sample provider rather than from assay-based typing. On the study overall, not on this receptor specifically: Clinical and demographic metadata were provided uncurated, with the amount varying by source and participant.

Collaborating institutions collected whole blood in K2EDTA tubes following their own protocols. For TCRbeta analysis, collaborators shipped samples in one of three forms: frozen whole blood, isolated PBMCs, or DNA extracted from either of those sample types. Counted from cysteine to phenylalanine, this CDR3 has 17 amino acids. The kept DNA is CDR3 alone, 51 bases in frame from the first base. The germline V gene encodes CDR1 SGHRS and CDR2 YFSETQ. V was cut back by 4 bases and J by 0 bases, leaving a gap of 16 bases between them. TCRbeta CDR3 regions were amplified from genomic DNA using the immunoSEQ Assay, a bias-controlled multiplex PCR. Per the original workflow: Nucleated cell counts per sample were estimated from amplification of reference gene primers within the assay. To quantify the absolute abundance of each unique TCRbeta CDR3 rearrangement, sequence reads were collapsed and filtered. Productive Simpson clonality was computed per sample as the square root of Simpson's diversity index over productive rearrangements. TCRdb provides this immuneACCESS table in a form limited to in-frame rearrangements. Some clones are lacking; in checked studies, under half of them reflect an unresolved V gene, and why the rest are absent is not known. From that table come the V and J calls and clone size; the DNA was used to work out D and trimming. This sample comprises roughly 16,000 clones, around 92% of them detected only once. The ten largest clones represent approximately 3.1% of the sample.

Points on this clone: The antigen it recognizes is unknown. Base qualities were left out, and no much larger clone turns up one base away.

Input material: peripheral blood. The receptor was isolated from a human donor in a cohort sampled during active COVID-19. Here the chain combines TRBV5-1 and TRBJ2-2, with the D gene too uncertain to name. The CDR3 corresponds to CASSPNVPGSNTGELFF. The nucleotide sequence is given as TGCGCCAGCAGCCCCAACGTCCCGGGTTCGAACACCGGGGAGCTGTTTTTT.